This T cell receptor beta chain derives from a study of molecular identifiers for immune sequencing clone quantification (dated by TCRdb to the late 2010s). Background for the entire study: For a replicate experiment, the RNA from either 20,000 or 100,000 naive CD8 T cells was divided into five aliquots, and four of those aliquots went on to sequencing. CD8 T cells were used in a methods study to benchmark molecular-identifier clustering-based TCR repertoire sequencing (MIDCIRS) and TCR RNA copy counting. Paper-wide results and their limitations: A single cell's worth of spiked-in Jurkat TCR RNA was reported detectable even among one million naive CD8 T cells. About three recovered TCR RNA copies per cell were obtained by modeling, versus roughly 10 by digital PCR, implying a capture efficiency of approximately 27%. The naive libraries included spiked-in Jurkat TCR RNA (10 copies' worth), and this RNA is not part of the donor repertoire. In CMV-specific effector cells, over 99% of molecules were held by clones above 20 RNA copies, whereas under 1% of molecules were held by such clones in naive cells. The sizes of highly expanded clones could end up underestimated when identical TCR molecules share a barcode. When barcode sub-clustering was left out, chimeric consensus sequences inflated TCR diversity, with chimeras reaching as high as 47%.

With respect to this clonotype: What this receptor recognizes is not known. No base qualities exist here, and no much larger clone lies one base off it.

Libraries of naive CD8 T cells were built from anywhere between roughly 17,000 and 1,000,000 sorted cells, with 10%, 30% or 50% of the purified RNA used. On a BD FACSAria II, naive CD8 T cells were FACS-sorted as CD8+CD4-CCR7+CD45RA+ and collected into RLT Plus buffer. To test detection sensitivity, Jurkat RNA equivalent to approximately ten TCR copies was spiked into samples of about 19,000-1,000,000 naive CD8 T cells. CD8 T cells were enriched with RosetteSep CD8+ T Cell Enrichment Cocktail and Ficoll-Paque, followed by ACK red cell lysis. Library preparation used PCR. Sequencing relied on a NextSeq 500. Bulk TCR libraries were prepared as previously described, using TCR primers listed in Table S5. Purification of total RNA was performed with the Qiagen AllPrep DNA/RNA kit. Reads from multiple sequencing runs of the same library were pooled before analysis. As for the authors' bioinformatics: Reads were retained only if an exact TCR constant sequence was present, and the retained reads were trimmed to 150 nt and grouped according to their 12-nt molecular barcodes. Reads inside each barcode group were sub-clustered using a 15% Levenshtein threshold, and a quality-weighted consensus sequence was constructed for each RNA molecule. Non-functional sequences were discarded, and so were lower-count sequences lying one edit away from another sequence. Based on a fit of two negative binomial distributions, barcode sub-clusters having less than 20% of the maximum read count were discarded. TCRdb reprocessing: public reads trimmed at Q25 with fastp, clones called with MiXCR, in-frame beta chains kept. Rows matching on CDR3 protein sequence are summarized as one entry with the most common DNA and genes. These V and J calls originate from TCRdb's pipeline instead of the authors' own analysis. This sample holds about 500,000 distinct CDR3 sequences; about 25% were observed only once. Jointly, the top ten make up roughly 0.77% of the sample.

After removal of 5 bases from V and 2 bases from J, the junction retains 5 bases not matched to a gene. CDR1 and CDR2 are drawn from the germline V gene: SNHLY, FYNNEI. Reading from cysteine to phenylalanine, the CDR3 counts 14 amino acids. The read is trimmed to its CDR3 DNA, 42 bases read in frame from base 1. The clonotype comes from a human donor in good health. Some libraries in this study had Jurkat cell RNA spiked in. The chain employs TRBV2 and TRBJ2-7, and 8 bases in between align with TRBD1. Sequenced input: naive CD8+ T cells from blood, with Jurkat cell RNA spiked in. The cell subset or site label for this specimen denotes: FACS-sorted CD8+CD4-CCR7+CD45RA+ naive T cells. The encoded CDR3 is CASSPGQAAYEQYF. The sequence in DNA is TGTGCCAGCAGTCCGGGACAGGCGGCCTACGAGCAGTACTTC.